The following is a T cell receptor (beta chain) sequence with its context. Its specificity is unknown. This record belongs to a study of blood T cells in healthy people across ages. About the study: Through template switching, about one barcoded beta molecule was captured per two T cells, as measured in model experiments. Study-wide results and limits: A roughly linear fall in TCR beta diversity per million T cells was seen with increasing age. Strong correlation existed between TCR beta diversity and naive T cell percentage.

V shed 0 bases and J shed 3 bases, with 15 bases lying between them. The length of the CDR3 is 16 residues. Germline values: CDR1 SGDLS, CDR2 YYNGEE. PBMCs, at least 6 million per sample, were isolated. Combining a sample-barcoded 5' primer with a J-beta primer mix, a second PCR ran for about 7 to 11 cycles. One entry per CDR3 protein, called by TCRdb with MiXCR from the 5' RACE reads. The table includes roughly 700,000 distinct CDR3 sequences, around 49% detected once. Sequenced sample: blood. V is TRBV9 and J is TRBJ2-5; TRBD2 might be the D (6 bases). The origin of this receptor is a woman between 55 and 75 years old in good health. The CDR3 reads CASSVVGGDGKETQYF. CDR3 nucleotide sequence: TGTGCCAGCAGCGTAGTGGGCGGGGACGGAAAAGAGACCCAGTACTTC.